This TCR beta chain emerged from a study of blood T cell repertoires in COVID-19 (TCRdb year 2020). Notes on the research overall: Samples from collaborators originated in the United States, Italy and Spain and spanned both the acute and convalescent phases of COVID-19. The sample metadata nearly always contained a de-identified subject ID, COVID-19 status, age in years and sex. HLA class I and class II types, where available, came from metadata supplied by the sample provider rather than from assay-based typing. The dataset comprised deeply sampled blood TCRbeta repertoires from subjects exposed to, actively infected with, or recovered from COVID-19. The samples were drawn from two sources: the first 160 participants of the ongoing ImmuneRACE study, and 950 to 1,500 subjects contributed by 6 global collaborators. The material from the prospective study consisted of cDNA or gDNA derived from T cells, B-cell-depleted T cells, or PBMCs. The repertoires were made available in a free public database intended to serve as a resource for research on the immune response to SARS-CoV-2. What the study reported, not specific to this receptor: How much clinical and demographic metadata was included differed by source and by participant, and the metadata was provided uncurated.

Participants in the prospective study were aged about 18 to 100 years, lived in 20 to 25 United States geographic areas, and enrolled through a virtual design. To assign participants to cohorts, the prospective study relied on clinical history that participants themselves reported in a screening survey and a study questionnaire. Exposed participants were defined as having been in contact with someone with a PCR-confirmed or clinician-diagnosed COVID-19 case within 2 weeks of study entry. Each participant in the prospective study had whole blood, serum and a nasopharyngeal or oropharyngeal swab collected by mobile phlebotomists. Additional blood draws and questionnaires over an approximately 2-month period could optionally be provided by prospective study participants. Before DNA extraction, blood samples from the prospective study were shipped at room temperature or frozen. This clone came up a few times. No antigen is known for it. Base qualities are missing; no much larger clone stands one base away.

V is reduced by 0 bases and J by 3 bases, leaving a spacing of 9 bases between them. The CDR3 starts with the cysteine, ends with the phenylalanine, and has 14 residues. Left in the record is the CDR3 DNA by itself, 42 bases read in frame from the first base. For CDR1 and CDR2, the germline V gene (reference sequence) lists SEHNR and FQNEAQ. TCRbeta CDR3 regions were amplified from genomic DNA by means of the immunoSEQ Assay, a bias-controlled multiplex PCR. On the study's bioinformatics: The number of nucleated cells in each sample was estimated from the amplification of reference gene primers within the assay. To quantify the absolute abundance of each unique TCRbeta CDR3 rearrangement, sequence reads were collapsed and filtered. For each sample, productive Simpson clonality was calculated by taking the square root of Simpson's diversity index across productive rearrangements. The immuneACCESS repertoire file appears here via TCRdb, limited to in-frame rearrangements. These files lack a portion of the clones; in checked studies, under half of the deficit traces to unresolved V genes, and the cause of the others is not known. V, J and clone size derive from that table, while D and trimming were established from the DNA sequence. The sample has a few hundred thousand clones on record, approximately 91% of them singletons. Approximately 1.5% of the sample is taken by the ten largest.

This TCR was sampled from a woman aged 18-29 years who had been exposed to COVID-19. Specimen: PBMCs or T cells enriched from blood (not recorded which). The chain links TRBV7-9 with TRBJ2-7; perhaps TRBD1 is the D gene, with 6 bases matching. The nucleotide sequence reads TGTGCCAGCAGCTTAGCGGACAGTAGCTACGAGCAGTACTTC. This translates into CASSLADSSYEQYF.